Below, 2 T cell receptor beta chains from the same sample are listed, as sequenced in a study of response to subunit inactivated influenza vaccine. Each CDR3 protein is one row after TCRdb ran MiXCR on the RT-PCR reads. The table includes roughly 630,000 distinct CDR3 sequences, around 15% detected once. Specimen: PBMCs from blood, collected 14 days before vaccination. The receptors derive from a man aged 50 to 59 who received an inactivated influenza vaccine.

In this sample, this clonotype turned up a few times. CDR3 amino acids: CASSQAGTSANNEQFF. The CDR3 nucleotides read TGTGCCAGCAGCCAAGCCGGGACTAGCGCCAACAATGAGCAGTTCTTC. This sequence joins TRBV4-2 and TRBJ2-1; 10 bases align to TRBD2. J was trimmed by 5 bases and V by 1 base; bases with no gene match: 5. Germline V CDR1 and CDR2: LGHNA, YNFKEQ. The CDR3 spans 16 residues.

This clonotype has more than one count but fewer than ten. The gene calls are TRBV29-1 and TRBJ2-3; TRBD1 matches at 9 bases. Germline assignment: CDR1 SQVTM and CDR2 ANQGSEA. The CDR3 loop spans 14 amino acids. Germline trimming cut 7 bases from V and 2 bases from J; bases unmatched to any gene: 7. The CDR3 sequence is CSETGTGNTDTQYF. CDR3 DNA: TGCAGCGAGACCGGGACAGGGAACACAGATACGCAGTATTTT.